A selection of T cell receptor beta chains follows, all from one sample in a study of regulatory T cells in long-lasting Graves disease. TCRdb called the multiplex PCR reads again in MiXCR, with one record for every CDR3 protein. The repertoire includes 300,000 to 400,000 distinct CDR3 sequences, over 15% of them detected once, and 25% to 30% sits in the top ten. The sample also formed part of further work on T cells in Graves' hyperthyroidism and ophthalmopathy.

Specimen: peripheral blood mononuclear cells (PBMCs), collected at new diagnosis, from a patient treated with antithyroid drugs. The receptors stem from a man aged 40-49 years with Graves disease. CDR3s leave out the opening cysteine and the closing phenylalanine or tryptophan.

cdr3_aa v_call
ASSPGVGAETQY TRBV12-3/TRBV12-4
SALRQTYTEAF TRBV20-1
ASSLARATYEQY TRBV7-9
ATSALAGGNEQF TRBV24-1
ASRGYGGFHEQY TRBV3-1
ASSFPGTSGERGQF TRBV5-4
SARAWDLETQY TRBV20-1
ATSDWGHRDRGLADTQY TRBV24-1
ASNPGQVADTQY TRBV12-3/TRBV12-4
ASSGTDGLNYGYT TRBV13
ASSLQPRSSTEAF TRBV7-9
ASSPITGVTYNEQF TRBV18
ATSRARDRVYNEQY TRBV15
ASSFRGGFSYEQY TRBV13
AISQPGQDSTDTQY TRBV10-3
ASSGTSGEANTGELF TRBV5-1
ASSLAGGRSEQF TRBV18
ASSGDRGRETQREQF TRBV14
ASSDPGQGREKLF TRBV28
ASSLQGAGNTIY TRBV12-3/TRBV12-4
ASSGSGLKDNYEQY TRBV7-2
ASSPGGAIPYSEQY TRBV7-9
ASTSRLGPTGELF TRBV28
ASSDRQGRQPQH TRBV19
SATSWLSYEQF TRBV20-1
ASSLFGPQETQY TRBV7-2
ASSQDPRLPLH TRBV4-3
ASKDRFSTDTQY TRBV14
ASSSRGPTEAF TRBV7-9
SAKVGRGYEQY TRBV20-1
ASRRQGSYGYT TRBV28
ASSSSSADTQY TRBV7-9
ASSLTLGSYEQY TRBV28
ASSRTGQASSFWTGNTIY TRBV4-1
ASSSGTSGGNNEQF TRBV7-9
ASSVNSLGNEQF TRBV9
SVGRPGSPNEQF TRBV29-1
ASSIPSPAGGGTDTQY TRBV28
ASSPLGVSNQPQH TRBV28
ASSYEYTGPNTEAF TRBV6-2/TRBV6-3